The source of this T cell receptor beta chain is a study of human T cells and chemical hapten exposure. Overall study: 2% DPC applied to a 2 cm by 2 cm arm area sensitized donors. Mostly female patients had alopecia areata, totalis or universalis.

V gave up 3 bases and J gave up 0 bases, with 12 bases separating them. Germline loops: CDR1 LGHDT, CDR2 YNNKEL (reference sequence). This CDR3 is built from 16 residues. From the RACE reads, TCRdb called clonotypes with MiXCR, one entry per CDR3 protein. The sample has more than 70,000 distinct CDR3 sequences; 6.5% to 10% are singletons. Time point meaning: pre-sensitization, week 0. Stated treatment: therapeutic diphenylcyclopropenone sensitization with weekly scalp DPC. Samples of blood were obtained prior to the application of each patch test. Those who donated were patients with alopecia, 18 to 70 years of age, and suitable for DPC.

This TCR came from a man between 40 and 49 years old with alopecia areata. Some clones in this sample may be carry-over from other donors' samples. This rearrangement joins TRBV3-1 to TRBJ2-1, with D perhaps matching TRBD2 (6 bases). Material: whole blood, obtained in connection with sensitization to the hapten diphenylcyclopropenone (DPC). The CDR3 loop reads CASSHRSGSSYNEQFF. CDR3 DNA sequence: TGTGCCAGCAGCCACCGATCCGGGAGCTCCTACAATGAGCAGTTCTTC.